The rows below give T cell receptor beta chains drawn from one sample of a study of identical twins. TCRdb reprocessed the 5' RACE reads with MiXCR, giving one entry per CDR3 protein. The table records around 490,000 distinct CDR3 sequences, roughly an eighth of them present only once. Separately, the same data were catalogued under a study of yellow fever vaccine responses in identical twins.

The sequenced sample was CD4+ T cells sorted from blood. The receptors derive from a young woman in good health. Both conserved end residues are trimmed from each CDR3.

TRBJ2-5,TRBV15,15,ATSRASGSGIQETQY
TRBJ2-2,TRBV6-4,12,ASSVAENTGELF
TRBJ2-3,TRBV7-6,14,ASSSYQGANTDTQY
TRBJ2-7,TRBV24-1,11,ATSDVGSYEQY
TRBJ2-1,TRBV7-8,11,ASSPRTGVVEF
TRBJ1-4,TRBV9,13,ASSVGDRRNEKLF
TRBJ1-1,TRBV12-3/TRBV12-4,12,ASARMEGRTEAF
TRBJ2-1,TRBV7-2,12,ASSPGRGGGEQF
TRBJ1-5,TRBV2,11,ASTRGLGQPQH
TRBJ2-5,TRBV4-1,12,ASSQGQGVETQY
TRBJ2-2,TRBV12-5,17,ASGFFAMTSGKDAGELF
TRBJ2-3,TRBV20-1,15,SARAPGRGEYTDTQY
TRBJ2-3,TRBV5-1,14,ASSLADRSSTDTQY
TRBJ2-5,TRBV11-3,13,ASSRGQGHEETQY
TRBJ1-5,TRBV18,12,ASSPPGEYQPQH
TRBJ1-1,TRBV25-1,13,ASSEAGTGDTEAF
TRBJ2-7,TRBV6-5,15,ASSYGGVAGSSYEQY
TRBJ2-3,TRBV4-1,17,ASSQVRGRLAGLTDTQY
TRBJ2-1,TRBV2,13,ASSGTEVAGNEQF
TRBJ2-3,TRBV7-8,14,ASSSRLAGGGDTQY
TRBJ2-7,TRBV4-3,10,ASSQVGGEQY
TRBJ1-1,TRBV6-1,12,ASSRDRGFAEAF
TRBJ2-5,TRBV20-1,11,SGRTSGVETQY
TRBJ2-2,TRBV19,12,ASSMPGLTGELF
TRBJ1-6,TRBV5-1,13,ASSLGDRVDSPLH
TRBJ2-1,TRBV7-9,12,ASSSRESHNEQF
TRBJ2-7,TRBV5-1,15,ASSSTWTVYFFYEQY
TRBJ2-3,TRBV20-1,12,SARGTSPTDTQY
TRBJ2-3,TRBV6-2/TRBV6-3,15,ASSYERERRLTDTQY
TRBJ1-1,TRBV7-2,14,ASSSYSTGMNTEAF
TRBJ2-7,TRBV14,13,ASSRAVGPAYEQY
TRBJ2-1,TRBV9,13,ASSAHIRGYNEQF
TRBJ2-5,TRBV29-1,13,SVGPGLAGGETQY
TRBJ2-5,TRBV20-1,13,SARNSGREQETQY
TRBJ2-3,TRBV6-2/TRBV6-3,13,ASTQAGANTDTQY
TRBJ2-2,TRBV20-1,13,SARLGQTNTGELF
TRBJ2-7,TRBV20-1,12,SARVHSTPYEQY
TRBJ2-6,TRBV2,14,ASPQGGGSGANVLT
TRBJ2-7,TRBV27,13,ASRDGTGVGYEQY
TRBJ1-2,TRBV10-2,11,ASSEQGSYGYT
TRBJ2-3,TRBV9,17,ASSPPRLAGAPSADTQY
TRBJ2-2,TRBV6-5,16,ASSSSGLAGGPVGELF
TRBJ2-1,TRBV6-4,13,ASSDSGGAYNEQF
TRBJ2-7,TRBV6-5,13,ASSNPGFGPYEQY
TRBJ2-2,TRBV6-1,14,ASSRSGGPNTGELF
TRBJ2-3,TRBV18,14,ASSPRRTESTDTQY
TRBJ2-5,TRBV28,12,AGSGTVSRETQY
TRBJ1-6,TRBV5-1,11,ASSFGDNSPLH
TRBJ2-7,TRBV7-9,12,ASSLGQPAYEQY
TRBJ2-7,TRBV3-1,14,ASSHASRRGLEEQY
TRBJ1-4,TRBV27,12,ASSRTRGNEKLF
TRBJ2-7,TRBV9,18,ASSVDTGTSGGRSSYEQY
TRBJ2-5,TRBV29-1,14,SSRQGAIGGTETQY
TRBJ2-7,TRBV5-1,12,ASSFREVFDEQY
TRBJ2-1,TRBV7-2,10,ASKRTLGEQF
TRBJ2-3,TRBV29-1,13,SVEGQGVHTDTQY